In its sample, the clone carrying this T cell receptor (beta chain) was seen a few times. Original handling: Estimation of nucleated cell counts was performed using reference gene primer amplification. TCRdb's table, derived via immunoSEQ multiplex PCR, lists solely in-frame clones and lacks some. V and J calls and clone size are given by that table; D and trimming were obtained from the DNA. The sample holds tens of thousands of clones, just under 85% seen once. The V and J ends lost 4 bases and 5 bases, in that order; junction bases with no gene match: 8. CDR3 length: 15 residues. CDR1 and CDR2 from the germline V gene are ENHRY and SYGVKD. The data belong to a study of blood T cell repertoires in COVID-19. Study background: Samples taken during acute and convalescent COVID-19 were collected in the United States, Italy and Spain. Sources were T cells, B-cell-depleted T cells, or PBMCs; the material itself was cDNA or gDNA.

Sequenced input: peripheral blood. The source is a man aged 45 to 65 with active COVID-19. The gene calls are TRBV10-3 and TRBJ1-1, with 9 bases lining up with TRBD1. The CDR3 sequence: CAISANDRGGTEAFF. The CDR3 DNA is TGTGCCATCAGTGCCAATGACAGGGGGGGAACTGAAGCTTTCTTT.